A single TCR beta chain is shown here with its context. This clonotype came up a few times. Its antigen has not been determined. The record has no base qualities; no much larger clone is one base away. At the junction V is shortened by 4 bases and J by 0 bases, with 6 bases in between. Counted from cysteine to phenylalanine, this CDR3 has 13 amino acids. Only CDR3 DNA is held: 39 bases, read in frame from base 1. CDR1 and CDR2, looked up from the germline V gene (reference sequence), are DFQATT and SNEGSKA. This sample is part of a study of spatial heterogeneity in lung cancer (dated by TCRdb to the late 2010s). Turning to the overall study: More beta-chain than alpha-chain transcripts were consistently detected, likely reflecting higher beta-chain transcript abundance. In the raw uncorrected reads, each unique combination of TCR and UMI appeared more than ten times on average. The study quantitatively compared TCR alpha and beta repertoires across multiple tumor regions, matched nontumor lung and blood in non-small cell lung cancer. The study linked features of the TCR repertoire to counts of nonsynonymous mutations, which were determined by whole-exome sequencing of tumor tissue. At surgery, both alpha and beta chains were TCR-sequenced in 220 tumor regions, 63 to 65 matched nontumor lung samples and some 60 PBMC samples. The paper as a whole reports these results and caveats: Ubiquitous expanded tumor TCRs showed up in blood more often at tumor resection than at routine follow-up. Confirming at a functional level the hypothesis that regional TCRs recognize regional mutations was considered to require additional single-cell paired TCR alpha and beta sequencing.

The library was made by 5' RACE. Sequencing was performed on a NextSeq 500. The TCR library protocol attached a unique molecular identifier to each TCR cDNA molecule to allow correction of PCR and sequencing errors. Per the authors' processing: TCR identification, UMI-based error correction and CDR3 extraction were all carried out with Decombinator tools. Expanded TCRs were defined as those above a frequency of 2 per 1,000, corresponding to the top 1% of the tumor frequency distribution. Renyi diversity was calculated using the R vegan package after each repertoire was subsampled 100 times to 5,000 TCRs. CDR3 similarity networks were constructed using string-kernel similarity of amino acid triplets, with links drawn between CDR3s whose pairwise similarity was above 0.82. TCRdb cleaned the public reads at Q25 with fastp, built clones with MiXCR and kept in-frame beta chains. Identical CDR3 proteins give one entry, which carries the most common genes and DNA. The V and J calls shown here were made by TCRdb, not taken from the authors' results. The sample table shows just over 75,000 distinct CDR3 sequences, and 7% to 9% are seen once. The biggest ten clones account for under 8% of the sample.

The time point label of this sample denotes: sample taken at primary tumor resection. Samples were obtained from roughly 72 patients with early-stage, untreated non-small cell lung cancer from the lung TRACERx cohort. Whole RNA extracted from tumor and nontumor lung tissue, or from cryopreserved PBMC samples, was used for TCR sequencing without cell sorting. A patient was chosen for TCR sequencing only when enough RNA was available from at least two tumor regions. The TCR sequence derives from a male donor with early-stage non-small cell lung cancer. The V and J segments used are TRBV20-1 and TRBJ1-4; the D gene cannot be named for sure. The input for sequencing was PBMCs, taken at surgery. At the DNA level, the sequence is TGCAGTGCTACGGATACAACTAATGAAAAACTGTTTTTT. Its protein reads: CSATDTTNEKLFF.